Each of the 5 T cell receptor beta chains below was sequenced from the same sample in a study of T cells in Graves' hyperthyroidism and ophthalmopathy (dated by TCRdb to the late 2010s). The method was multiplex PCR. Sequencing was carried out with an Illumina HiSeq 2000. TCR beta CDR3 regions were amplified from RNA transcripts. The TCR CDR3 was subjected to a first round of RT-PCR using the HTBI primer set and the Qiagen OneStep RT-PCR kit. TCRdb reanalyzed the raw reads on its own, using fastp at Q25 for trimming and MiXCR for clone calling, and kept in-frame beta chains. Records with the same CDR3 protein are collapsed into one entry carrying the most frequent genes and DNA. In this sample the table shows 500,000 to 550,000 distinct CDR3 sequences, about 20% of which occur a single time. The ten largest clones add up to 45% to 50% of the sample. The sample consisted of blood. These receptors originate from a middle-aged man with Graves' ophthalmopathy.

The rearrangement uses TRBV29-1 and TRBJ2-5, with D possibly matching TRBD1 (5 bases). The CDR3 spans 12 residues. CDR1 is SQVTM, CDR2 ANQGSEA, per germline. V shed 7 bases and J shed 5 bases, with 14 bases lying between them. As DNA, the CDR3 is TGCAGCGCACTACAGGCCGGGGAGACCCAGTACTTC. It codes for CSALQAGETQYF.

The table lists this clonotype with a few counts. CDR3 DNA sequence: TGTGCCAGCAGGAACGACGCCAGGGGGGAGTCACCCCTCCACTTT. Translated: CASRNDARGESPLHF. The rearrangement joins TRBV6-1 to TRBJ1-6, with 7 positions matching TRBD1. The CDR3 runs 15 residues. Germline CDR1 MNHNS, CDR2 SASEGT. Losses at the gene ends were 6 bases for V and 10 bases for J; bases not matched to a gene: 12.

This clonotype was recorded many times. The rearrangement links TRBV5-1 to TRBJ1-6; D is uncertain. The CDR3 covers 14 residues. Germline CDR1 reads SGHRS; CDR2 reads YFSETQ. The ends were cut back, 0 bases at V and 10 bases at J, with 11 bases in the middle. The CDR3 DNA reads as TGCGCCAGCAGCTTGGAGGGAATCGGGTCACCCCTCCACTTT. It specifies CASSLEGIGSPLHF.

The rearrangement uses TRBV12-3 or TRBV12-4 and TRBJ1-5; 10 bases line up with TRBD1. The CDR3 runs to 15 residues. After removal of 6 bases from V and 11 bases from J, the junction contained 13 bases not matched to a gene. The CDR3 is CASRAGTGVVTAQHF. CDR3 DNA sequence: TGTGCCAGCAGGGCCGGGACAGGGGTCGTGACGGCCCAGCATTTT.

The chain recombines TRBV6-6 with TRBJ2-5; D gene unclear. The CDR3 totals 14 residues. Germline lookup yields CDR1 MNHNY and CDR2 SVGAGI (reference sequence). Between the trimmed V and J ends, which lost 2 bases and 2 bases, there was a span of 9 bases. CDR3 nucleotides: TGTGCCAGCAGTTACAATGGGCTTCAAGAGACCCAGTACTTC. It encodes CASSYNGLQETQYF.